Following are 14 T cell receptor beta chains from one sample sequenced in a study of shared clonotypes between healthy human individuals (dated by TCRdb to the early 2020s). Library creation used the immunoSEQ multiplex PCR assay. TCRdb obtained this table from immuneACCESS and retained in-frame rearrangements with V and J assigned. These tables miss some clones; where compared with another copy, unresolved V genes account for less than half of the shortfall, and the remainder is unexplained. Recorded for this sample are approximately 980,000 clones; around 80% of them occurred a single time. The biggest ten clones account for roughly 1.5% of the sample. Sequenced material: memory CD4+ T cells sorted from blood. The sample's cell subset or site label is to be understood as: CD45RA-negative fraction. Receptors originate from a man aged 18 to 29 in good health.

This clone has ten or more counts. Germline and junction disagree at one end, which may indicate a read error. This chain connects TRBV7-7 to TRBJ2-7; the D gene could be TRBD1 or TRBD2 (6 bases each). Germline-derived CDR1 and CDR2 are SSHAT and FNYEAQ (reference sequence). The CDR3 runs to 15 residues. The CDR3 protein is CASSLGPGGNYEQYF. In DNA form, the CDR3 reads TGTGCTAGCAGCTTAGGGCCCGGGGGCAACTACGAGCAGTACTTC.

CDR3 DNA: TGCGCCAGCAGCCTAACCGGGACGGAATCCTACGAGCAGTACTTC. Its protein is CASSLTGTESYEQYF. The chain joins TRBV4-1 to TRBJ2-7, with D perhaps given as TRBD1 or TRBD2 (5 bases each). CDR3 length equals 15 residues. From germline, CDR1 is MGHRA and CDR2 YSYEKL. V was cut by 4 bases and J by 1 base, with 14 bases left in between.

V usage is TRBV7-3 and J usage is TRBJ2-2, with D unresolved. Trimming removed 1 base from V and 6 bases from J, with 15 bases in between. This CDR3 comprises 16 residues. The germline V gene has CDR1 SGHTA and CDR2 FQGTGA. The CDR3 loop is CASSLSRSSWSGELFF. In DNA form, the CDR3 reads TGTGCCAGCAGCTTAAGTCGGAGTAGTTGGTCCGGGGAGCTGTTTTTT.

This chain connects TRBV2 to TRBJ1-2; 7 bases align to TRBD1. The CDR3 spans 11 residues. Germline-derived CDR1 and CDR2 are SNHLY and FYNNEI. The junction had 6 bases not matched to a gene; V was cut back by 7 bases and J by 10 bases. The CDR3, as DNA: TGTGCCAGCACGGGACAGTTCGCCTACACCTTC. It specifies CASTGQFAYTF.

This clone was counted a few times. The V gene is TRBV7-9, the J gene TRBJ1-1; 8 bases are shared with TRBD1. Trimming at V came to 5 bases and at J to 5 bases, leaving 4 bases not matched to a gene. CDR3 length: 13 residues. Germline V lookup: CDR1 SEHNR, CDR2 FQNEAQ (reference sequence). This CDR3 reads CASSGQGKTEAFF. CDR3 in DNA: TGTGCCAGCAGCGGACAGGGAAAGACTGAAGCTTTCTTT.

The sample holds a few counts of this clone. This CDR3 is CAWIAGMNTEAFF. The CDR3 DNA follows: TGTGCCTGGATCGCAGGGATGAACACTGAAGCTTTCTTT. The rearrangement joins TRBV30 to TRBJ1-1, with D possibly being TRBD1 (5 bases). The V end lost 4 bases, the J end lost 0 bases, and 9 bases lay between the germline ends. The CDR3 is 13 amino acids. CDR1 and CDR2 (germline): GTSNPN, SVGIG (reference sequence).

CDR3 sequence reads: CAWSAGGLLGNTIYF. Written as DNA, the CDR3 is TGTGCCTGGAGTGCAGGGGGCTTGCTTGGAAACACCATATATTTT. The chain couples TRBV30 to TRBJ1-3; TRBD1 agrees at 8 bases. The length of the CDR3 is 15 residues. Germline lookup yields CDR1 GTSNPN and CDR2 SVGIG (reference sequence). The J segment lost 3 bases and the V segment lost 1 base, leaving 5 bases of the junction unmatched.

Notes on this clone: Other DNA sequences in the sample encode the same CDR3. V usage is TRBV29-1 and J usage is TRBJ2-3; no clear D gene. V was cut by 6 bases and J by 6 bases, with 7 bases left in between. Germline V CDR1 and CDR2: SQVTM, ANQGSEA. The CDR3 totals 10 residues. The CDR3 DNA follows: TGCAGCGTCGGAGTGGATACGCAGTATTTT. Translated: CSVGVDTQYF.

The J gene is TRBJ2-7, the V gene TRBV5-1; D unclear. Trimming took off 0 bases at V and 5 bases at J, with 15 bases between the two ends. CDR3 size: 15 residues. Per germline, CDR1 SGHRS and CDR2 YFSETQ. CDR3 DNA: TGCGCCAGCAGCTTGGCCGGTAGTATTAACCACGAGCAGTACTTC. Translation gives CASSLAGSINHEQYF.

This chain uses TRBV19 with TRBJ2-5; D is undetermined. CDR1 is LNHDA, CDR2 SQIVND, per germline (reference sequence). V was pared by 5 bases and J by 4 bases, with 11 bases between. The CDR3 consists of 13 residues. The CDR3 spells CASSPLGAETQYF. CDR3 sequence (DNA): TGTGCCAGTAGTCCTCTCGGCGCAGAGACCCAGTACTTC.

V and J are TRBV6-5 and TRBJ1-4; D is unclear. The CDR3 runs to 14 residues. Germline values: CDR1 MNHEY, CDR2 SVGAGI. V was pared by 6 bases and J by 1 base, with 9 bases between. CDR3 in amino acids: CASRAPGTNEKLFF. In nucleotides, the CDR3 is TGTGCCAGCAGGGCGCCTGGAACTAATGAAAAACTGTTTTTT.

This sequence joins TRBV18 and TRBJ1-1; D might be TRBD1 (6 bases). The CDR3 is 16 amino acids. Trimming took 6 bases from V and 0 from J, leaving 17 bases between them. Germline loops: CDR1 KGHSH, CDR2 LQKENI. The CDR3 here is CASSSDRPSLNTEAFF. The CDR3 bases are TGTGCCAGCTCCTCAGACAGGCCAAGTTTGAACACTGAAGCTTTCTTT.

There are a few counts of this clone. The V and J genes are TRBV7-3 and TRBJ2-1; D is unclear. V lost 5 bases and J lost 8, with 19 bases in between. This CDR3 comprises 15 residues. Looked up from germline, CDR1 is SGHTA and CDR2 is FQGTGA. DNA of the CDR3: TGTGCCAGCAGCCCCAACCCCAACAGTCGGGATGAGCAGTTCTTC. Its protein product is CASSPNPNSRDEQFF.

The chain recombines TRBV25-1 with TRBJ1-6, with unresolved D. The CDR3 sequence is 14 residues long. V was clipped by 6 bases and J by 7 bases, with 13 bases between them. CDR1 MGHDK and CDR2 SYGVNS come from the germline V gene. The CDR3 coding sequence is TGTGCCAGCAGCCAGACTTACTCGAATTCACCCCTCCACTTT. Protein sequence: CASSQTYSNSPLHF. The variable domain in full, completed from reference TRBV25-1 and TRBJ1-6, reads EADIYQTPRYLVIGTGKKITLECSQTMGHDKMYWYQQDPGMELHLIHYSYGVNSTEKGDLSSESTVSRIRTEHFPLTLESARPSHTSQYLCASSQTYSNSPLHFGNGTRLTVT.